Below are 19 T cell receptor beta chains sequenced from a single sample in a study of T cells in Graves' hyperthyroidism and ophthalmopathy. The investigators amplified TCR beta CDR3 regions from RNA transcripts. A set of HTBI primers served as the primers for a first-round RT-PCR of the TCR CDR3. A single record per CDR3 protein comes from TCRdb applying MiXCR to the multiplex PCR reads. This table holds under 350,000 distinct CDR3 sequences, around a sixth found once. The sequencing input was blood. These receptors all come from a woman aged 45-65 years with Graves' hyperthyroidism.

This clonotype was detected many times. CDR3 sequence: CASRAGTSGYNEQFF. CDR3 DNA: TGTGCCAGCAGAGCCGGGACTAGCGGTTACAATGAGCAGTTCTTC. The chain carries TRBV6-1 and TRBJ2-1; 11 bases align to TRBD2. Germline-derived CDR1 and CDR2 are MNHNS and SASEGT. Trimming cost V 6 bases and J 4 bases; bases outside gene matches: 5. CDR3 length: 15 residues.

In this sample, this clonotype turned up a few times. The chain is built from TRBV2 and TRBJ2-7; tentatively, D is TRBD1 (6 bases). The germline V gene encodes CDR1 SNHLY and CDR2 FYNNEI. V was trimmed by 6 bases and J by 1 base, leaving 10 bases between them. The CDR3 consists of 13 residues. The CDR3 DNA reads as TGTGCCAGCAGACGGGACATGTCCTACGAGCAGTACTTC. It encodes CASRRDMSYEQYF.

This rearrangement joins TRBV29-1 to TRBJ2-1; D is unresolved. Germline V gives CDR1 SQVTM, CDR2 ANQGSEA. The germline V and J ends were trimmed by 4 bases and 0 bases, with 13 bases remaining between them. The CDR3 has 15 residues. The CDR3 protein is CSVGDDWDSYNEQFF. CDR3 in DNA: TGCAGCGTTGGGGATGACTGGGACTCCTACAATGAGCAGTTCTTC.

In this sample, this clonotype turned up a few times. V is TRBV11-1 and J is TRBJ2-7; 9 nucleotides align to TRBD1. From germline, CDR1 is SGHAT and CDR2 FQDESV (reference sequence). V dropped 4 bases and J dropped 6; count of bases not matched to a gene: 7. This CDR3 has 14 residues. This CDR3 reads CASSSGTGPSEQYF. As DNA, the CDR3 is TGTGCCAGCAGCTCTGGGACAGGGCCGAGCGAGCAGTACTTC.

This clonotype has a count of ten or more. The chain uses TRBV2 and TRBJ2-6; 8 bases are a match to TRBD1. Per germline, CDR1 SNHLY and CDR2 FYNNEI. V was clipped by 6 bases and J by 0 bases; unmatched bases: 4. CDR3 length equals 16 residues. The CDR3 spells CASSQDRASGANVLTF. DNA for the CDR3: TGTGCCAGCAGCCAGGACAGGGCCTCTGGGGCCAACGTCCTGACTTTC.

At least ten counts were recorded for this clonotype. A read error may produce the germline difference seen at one junction end. CDR3 sequence reads: CTSSLAGTVYGYTF. CDR3 bases: TGTACCAGCAGTTTGGCCGGGACGGTCTATGGCTACACCTTC. The chain links TRBV27 to TRBJ1-2; perhaps TRBD1 as D (5 bases). Germline V gene data show CDR1 as MNHEY and CDR2 as SMNVEV (reference sequence). The CDR3 totals 14 residues.

This clonotype was observed a few times. This chain connects TRBV7-2 to TRBJ2-7; 7 bases agree with TRBD1. Trimming took 2 bases from V and 3 from J; bases not matched to a gene: 7. This CDR3 region has 15 residues. Germline V gene data show CDR1 as SGHTA and CDR2 as FQGNSA. This chain's CDR3 is CASSLKGTALYEQYF. CDR3 bases: TGTGCCAGCAGCTTAAAAGGGACAGCCCTCTACGAGCAGTACTTC.

The rearrangement uses TRBV27 and TRBJ2-1; 9 nucleotides agree with TRBD1. Trimming took 5 bases from V and 4 from J; bases not matched to a gene: 6. The CDR3 is made up of 15 amino acids. Germline V CDR1 and CDR2: MNHEY, SMNVEV (reference sequence). The CDR3 region is CASSRGTGSYNEQFF. The CDR3 DNA sequence: TGTGCCAGCAGTCGAGGGACAGGGTCGTACAATGAGCAGTTCTTC.

This clonotype has ten or more counts. The rearrangement joins TRBV18 to TRBJ2-3, with 12 bases lining up with TRBD2. This CDR3 has 17 amino acids. Germline CDR1 KGHSH, CDR2 LQKENI. The J segment lost 3 bases and the V segment lost 3 bases, leaving 7 bases of the junction unmatched. CDR3 sequence: CASSPTSGGLGTDTQYF. The DNA for the CDR3 is TGTGCCAGCTCACCCACTAGCGGGGGGCTCGGTACAGATACGCAGTATTTT.

The chain is built from TRBV19 and TRBJ2-3, with D possibly matching TRBD2 (6 bases). The CDR3 sequence is 12 residues long. Trimming removed 1 base at V and 11 bases at J, with 10 bases between. From germline, CDR1 is LNHDA and CDR2 SQIVND (reference sequence). The CDR3 DNA reads as TGTGCCAGTAGTATAGGGGGTAGCGGGCAGTATTTT. Its translation is CASSIGGSGQYF.

This rearrangement joins TRBV27 to TRBJ1-1, with 7 positions matching TRBD1. V shed 5 bases and J 10 bases; nucleotides not matched to a gene: 10. The CDR3 has 13 amino acids. Germline values: CDR1 MNHEY, CDR2 SMNVEV (reference sequence). Here the CDR3 DNA reads TGTGCCAGCAGTCCGGGACCGACAGGGACAGCTTTCTTT. Protein: CASSPGPTGTAFF.

Worth noting for this clonotype: This may arise from a read error, as a much more abundant clone is one base away. This chain links TRBV3-1 with TRBJ2-1, with TRBD2 identical over 9 bases. J gave up 6 bases and V 7 bases, and 16 bases lay outside the gene matches. This CDR3 contains 17 residues. The V gene's germline CDR1 is LGHDT and CDR2 YNNKEL (reference sequence). The CDR3: CASTNHNTGLAPNEQFF. CDR3 DNA: TGTGCCAGCACCAACCATAACACGGGACTAGCCCCCAATGAGCAGTTCTTC.

V and J are TRBV30 and TRBJ1-4; D not resolved. Germline V gene lookup returns CDR1 GTSNPN and CDR2 SVGIG (reference sequence). The CDR3 has 15 amino acids. The V end was cut by 0 bases, the J end by 5 bases, with 13 bases between. The CDR3 nucleotides are TGTGCCTGGAGTGTCTTCGGGCGGGGAAATGAAAAACTGTTTTTT. Translated, it gives CAWSVFGRGNEKLFF.

The sample holds a few counts of this clonotype. The chain links TRBV12-3 or TRBV12-4 to TRBJ2-5, with 7 nucleotides matching TRBD2. The junction had 3 bases not matched to a gene; V was cut back by 3 bases and J by 2 bases. The CDR3 extends over 14 amino acids. CDR3 in DNA: TGTGCCAGCAGTTTCGGGGGACTACAAGAGACCCAGTACTTC. Its protein product is CASSFGGLQETQYF.

Many counts were recorded for this clonotype. The rearrangement links TRBV28 to TRBJ2-3; 7 bases line up with TRBD1. Germline V gene lookup returns CDR1 MDHEN and CDR2 SYDVKM. Germline trimming cut 6 bases from V and 4 bases from J; bases unmatched to any gene: 10. The length of the CDR3 is 15 residues. This CDR3 is CASSLGRQGPDTQYF. The CDR3 DNA follows: TGTGCCAGCAGCTTGGGGCGACAGGGTCCAGATACGCAGTATTTT. Full variable domain (outside the CDR3, taken from reference TRBV28 and TRBJ2-3): DVKVTQSSRYLVKRTGEKVFLECVQDMDHENMFWYRQDPGLGLRLIYFSYDVKMKEKGDIPEGYSVSREKKERFSLILESASTNQTSMYLCASSLGRQGPDTQYFGPGTRLTVL.

The J gene is TRBJ2-7, the V gene TRBV28, with 8 positions matching TRBD1. This CDR3 has 13 residues. The germline V gene encodes CDR1 MDHEN and CDR2 SYDVKM. V shed 7 bases and J 3 bases; nucleotides not matched to a gene: 5. CDR3 sequence reads: CASTLQGVYEQYF. For the CDR3, the DNA is TGTGCCAGCACCCTACAGGGGGTCTACGAGCAGTACTTC.

This clonotype was observed at least ten times. This chain links TRBV11-1 with TRBJ2-3; TRBD2 aligns across 8 bases. V was pared by 1 base and J by 1 base, with 4 bases of the junction left unmatched. Germline V lookup: CDR1 SGHAT, CDR2 FQDESV (reference sequence). The CDR3 totals 16 residues. In DNA, the CDR3 is TGTGCCAGCAGCTTAGTTGCGACTAGCGGCACAGATACGCAGTATTTT. Translation gives CASSLVATSGTDTQYF.

This clonotype was detected ten times or more. This chain uses TRBV2 with TRBJ2-1; unclear D gene. The CDR3 length is 14 residues. Germline CDR1 and CDR2: SNHLY and FYNNEI. The V and J ends lost 4 bases and 0 bases respectively, with 7 bases between them. CDR3 coding DNA: TGTGCCAGCAGTGCAGAGAGCTCCTACAATGAGCAGTTCTTC. Residues: CASSAESSYNEQFF.

The CDR3 sequence is CASSSAGVRNEQFF. DNA of the CDR3: TGTGCCAGCAGTTCTGCGGGGGTGAGGAATGAGCAGTTCTTC. The chain uses TRBV28 and TRBJ2-1; TRBD2 aligns across 7 bases. Germline CDR1 and CDR2: MDHEN and SYDVKM. The CDR3 spans 14 residues. V dropped 4 bases and J dropped 7; count of bases not matched to a gene: 7.